This T cell receptor beta chain comes out of a study of cytomegalovirus exposure and HLA in healthy donors. In the PCR, 60 Vbeta and 13 Jbeta primers were used. Only in-frame clones appear in the TCRdb table, and some are missing; sequencing was by immunoSEQ multiplex PCR. The sample lists approximately 140,000 clones, 70% to 80% occurring once. On this clone itself: The junction departs from germline at one end; a sequencing error may be responsible.

This TCR was sampled from a woman aged 60-75 years in good health and CMV-seronegative. Sequences were obtained from PBMCs.

The CDR3 here is CSSSSQGYEQYF. CDR3 nucleotides: TGTTCCAGCAGCTCTCAGGGCTACGAGCAGTACTTC. The V call is TRBV7-9, the J call TRBJ2-7; D is perhaps TRBD1 (5 bases). The CDR3 length is 12 residues. Germline CDR1 and CDR2: SEHNR and FQNEAQ (reference sequence).